This T cell receptor (beta chain) was identified in a study of OX40 agonist ivuxolimab in advanced cancers. A few counts support this clone. The CDR3 extends over 13 amino acids. Germline loops: CDR1 ENHRY, CDR2 SYGVKD. V lost 6 bases and J lost 4; bases outside the gene matches: 4. Sequencing used immunoSEQ multiplex PCR; TCRdb keeps in-frame clones, though not all of them. The data hold some 59,000 clones, with 70% to 85% observed a single time. The receptor's source is an adult with an advanced solid tumor such as melanoma, head and neck, liver or kidney cancer. Sequencing was performed on CD4+ or CD8+ T cells sorted from blood, taken in a trial of the OX40 agonist ivuxolimab. The chain uses TRBV10-3 and TRBJ2-3; TRBD1 matches at 7 bases. The CDR3 spells CAISRQGSDTQYF. The CDR3 DNA follows: TGTGCCATCAGCAGACAGGGCTCAGATACGCAGTATTTT.